This TCR beta chain was found in a study of blood T cell repertoires in COVID-19 (TCRdb year 2020). A note on the overall study: The collaborator samples originated in the United States, Italy and Spain and spanned the acute and convalescent phases of COVID-19. The repertoires were released in a freely available public database intended as a resource for research on the immune response to SARS-CoV-2. Samples were obtained from the ongoing ImmuneRACE study (first 160 participants) and from roughly 1,300 subjects provided by 6 global collaborators. A de-identified subject ID, COVID-19 status, age in years and sex were almost always included in the sample metadata. Deeply sampled blood TCRbeta repertoires from subjects exposed to, actively infected with, or recovered from COVID-19 were included in the dataset. The prospective study material was composed of cDNA or gDNA derived from T cells, B-cell-depleted T cells, or PBMCs. Where available, HLA class I and class II types were taken from metadata supplied by the sample provider and were not determined by assay-based typing.

The CDR3, cysteine through phenylalanine, is 15 amino acids long. Only the CDR3 portion is preserved as DNA: 45 bases, with reading frame beginning at the first base. Germline trimming amounts to 2 bases on V and 1 base on J, with 1 as the count of junction bases outside the gene matches. The germline V gene yields MNHEY for CDR1 and SVGAGI for CDR2. TCRbeta CDR3 regions were amplified from genomic DNA by means of the immunoSEQ Assay, a bias-controlled multiplex PCR. In the source study's methods: Within the assay, amplification of reference gene primers was used to estimate how many nucleated cells each sample contained. To quantify the absolute abundance of each unique TCRbeta CDR3 rearrangement, sequence reads were collapsed and filtered. For each sample, productive Simpson clonality was calculated as the square root of Simpson's diversity index over productive rearrangements. This immuneACCESS table, as held by TCRdb, lists in-frame sequences with V and J called but not all clones. Of the missing ones, under half trace to an unresolved V gene in checked studies; the others have no known cause. Clonal size and the V and J genes are those of that table, whereas D and trimming came from the DNA. This sample is represented by about 280,000 clones; approximately 90% of them were singletons. About 4% of the sample is held by the ten biggest clonotypes.

Summary of the overall study and its limitations: Clinical and demographic metadata were provided uncurated, with the amount varying by source and participant.

Worth noting for this clone: Its antigen has not been determined. No per-base quality is available; no much larger clone lies one base away.

In the prospective study, participants were 18 to 89 years old, resided in fewer than 25 geographic areas of the United States, and were enrolled through a virtual design. Cohort assignment in the prospective study relied on participant-reported clinical history from a screening survey and a study questionnaire. Each participant in the prospective study had whole blood, serum and a nasopharyngeal or oropharyngeal swab collected by mobile phlebotomists. Over a roughly 2-month period, participants in the prospective study had the option of providing additional blood draws and questionnaires. Before DNA extraction, prospective study blood samples were shipped either frozen or at room temperature.

The chain joins TRBV6-5 to TRBJ2-7; a stretch of 11 junction bases matches TRBD2. The sequencing sample was made of PBMCs or T cells enriched from blood (not recorded which). The sequence was collected from a woman under 40 with acute COVID-19. The CDR3 reads CASSYRLAGSYEQYF. The DNA is as follows: TGTGCCAGCAGTTACAGACTAGCGGGATCCTACGAGCAGTACTTC.